This T cell receptor beta chain emerged from a study of T cells in Graves' hyperthyroidism and ophthalmopathy. The CDR3 is 14 residues long. V lost 1 base and J lost 6; bases outside the gene matches: 3. Germline V gene lookup returns CDR1 SQVTM and CDR2 ANQGSEA. Amplification of TCR beta CDR3 regions used RNA as the template. A set of HTBI primers served as the primers for a first-round RT-PCR of the TCR CDR3. Each CDR3 protein gets one entry after TCRdb re-called the multiplex PCR reads with MiXCR. The sample has about 560,000 distinct CDR3 sequences; over 15% are singletons. This chain joins TRBV29-1 and TRBJ2-2; 9 nucleotides match TRBD1. The sample consisted of blood. The TCR originated in a woman between 18 and 29 years old with Graves' hyperthyroidism. This CDR3 is CSVEVQGASGELFF. The CDR3 DNA reads TGCAGCGTTGAAGTACAGGGGGCGTCCGGGGAGCTGTTTTTT.